Following are 26 T cell receptor beta chains from one sample sequenced in a study of blood T cell repertoires in COVID-19. TCRdb's table, derived via immunoSEQ multiplex PCR, lists solely in-frame clones and lacks some. The sample has 160,000 or so clones, 70% to 90% seen once; the top ten hold roughly 4%. The sample consisted of peripheral blood. The receptors stem from a woman between 65 and 79 years old with acute or convalescent COVID-19.

This chain links TRBV11-2 with TRBJ1-2; D is unclear. The CDR3 contains 14 residues. Trimming pared 0 bases from V and 2 bases from J, leaving 7 bases between. Germline V CDR1 and CDR2: SGHAT, FQNNGV. The CDR3, as DNA: TGTGCCAGCAGCTTAGATCAGGTGAACTATGGCTACACCTTC. Translating gives CASSLDQVNYGYTF.

V gene TRBV9 combines with J gene TRBJ2-1; D gene uncertain. Looked up from germline, CDR1 is SGDLS and CDR2 is YYNGEE. Trimming took off 0 bases at V and 8 bases at J, with 12 bases between the two ends. There are 14 residues in the CDR3. CDR3 loop: CASSVGQPGYEQFF. In nucleotides, the CDR3 is TGTGCCAGCAGCGTAGGGCAGCCAGGCTATGAGCAGTTCTTC.

V and J are TRBV19 and TRBJ2-7; 8 bases agree with TRBD2. Germline V gives CDR1 LNHDA, CDR2 SQIVND (reference sequence). Trimming removed 4 bases from V and 4 bases from J; junction bases left unmatched: 9. The CDR3 is 15 amino acids. In DNA form, the CDR3 reads TGTGCCAGTAGTAACGGGGGGGCTCGGGCATACGAGCAGTACTTC. It translates to CASSNGGARAYEQYF.

The chain carries TRBV3-1 (or the pseudogene TRBV3-2) and TRBJ2-1; 9 nucleotides match TRBD2. Germline V gene data show CDR1 as LGHDT and CDR2 as YNNKEL (reference sequence). This CDR3 is 19 amino acids long. Unmatched junction bases numbered 9, after V lost 0 bases and J lost 0 bases. In DNA form, the CDR3 reads TGTGCCAGCAGCCAAGATATGGCTAGCGGGAATCACTCCTACAATGAGCAGTTCTTC. Its translation is CASSQDMASGNHSYNEQFF.

This chain links TRBV7-2 with TRBJ2-7; 8 positions agree with TRBD1. J lost 3 bases, V lost 6 bases, and 7 bases had no gene match. The CDR3 spans 14 residues. CDR1 is SGHTA, CDR2 FQGNSA, per germline. CDR3 DNA: TGTGCCAGCAGTCAAAGGACAGGGATCTACGAGCAGTACTTC. It specifies CASSQRTGIYEQYF. Complete variable domain (other parts from reference TRBV7-2 and TRBJ2-7): GAGVSQSPSNKVTEKGKDVELRCDPISGHTALYWYRQSLGQGLEFLIYFQGNSAPDKSGLPSDRFSAERTGGSVSTLTIQRTQQEDSAVYLCASSQRTGIYEQYFGPGTRLTVT.

The chain uses TRBV5-6 and TRBJ1-1; TRBD1 is a possible D gene (5 bases). This CDR3 contains 14 residues. The V and J ends lost 0 bases and 4 bases respectively, with 10 bases between them. Per germline, CDR1 SGHDT and CDR2 YYEEEE. The CDR3 sequence is CASSLDRSVTEAFF. The CDR3 DNA reads as TGTGCCAGCAGCTTGGACAGGTCGGTCACTGAAGCTTTCTTT.

This clone came up once. The V call is TRBV6-5, the J call TRBJ1-3, with TRBD1 identical over 8 bases. CDR1 MNHEY and CDR2 SVGAGI come from the germline V gene. J was trimmed by 2 bases and V by 6 bases; bases with no gene match: 3. This CDR3 region has 14 residues. For the CDR3, the DNA is TGTGCCAGCAGGTCAGGGGGCCCTGGAAACACCATATATTTT. Translating it yields CASRSGGPGNTIYF.

This rearrangement joins TRBV6-5 to TRBJ2-2; perhaps TRBD2 as D (6 bases). Germline values: CDR1 MNHEY, CDR2 SVGAGI. CDR3 length equals 16 residues. V was trimmed by 0 bases and J by 5 bases, leaving 13 bases between them. The CDR3 sequence: CASSYSMGLRTGELFF. In DNA form, the CDR3 reads TGTGCCAGCAGTTACTCGATGGGACTCAGAACCGGGGAGCTGTTTTTT.

The gene calls are TRBV28 and TRBJ1-5; possibly TRBD1 for D (6 bases). Germline V gene lookup returns CDR1 MDHEN and CDR2 SYDVKM. The CDR3 has 14 amino acids. Trimming cost V 5 bases and J 6 bases, with 14 bases left between them. DNA for the CDR3: TGTGCCAGCAGTCGAGGGGGAGTGGGTCAGCCCCAGCATTTT. The encoded protein is CASSRGGVGQPQHF.

This clone has just one count. V usage is TRBV4-2 and J usage is TRBJ2-1; TRBD1 matches 9 bases. CDR1 LGHNA and CDR2 YNFKEQ come from the germline V gene. The CDR3 spans 18 residues. Trimming cost V 0 bases and J 7 bases; bases outside gene matches: 13. The DNA of the CDR3 is TGTGCCAGCAGCCAAGATTTGACCCGGGACAGGGTATCGAATGAGCAGTTCTTC. Translating gives CASSQDLTRDRVSNEQFF.

V gene TRBV2 combines with J gene TRBJ2-1; perhaps TRBD1 as D (6 bases). Per germline, CDR1 SNHLY and CDR2 FYNNEI. V was shortened by 7 bases and J by 3 bases, with 16 bases between the two germline ends. There are 15 residues in the CDR3. CDR3 coding DNA: TGTGCCAGCAATAGGGGGAATAGGAACTACAATGAGCAGTTCTTC. It is translated as CASNRGNRNYNEQFF.

The chain recombines TRBV27 with TRBJ2-1, with D perhaps TRBD2 (5 bases). V dropped 6 bases and J dropped 2 bases, with 11 bases sitting between them. Germline CDR1 is MNHEY and CDR2 is SMNVEV (reference sequence). The CDR3 is made up of 14 amino acids. The CDR3 bases are TGTGCCAGCAGAAGACCCGGGACCTACAATGAGCAGTTCTTC. Its translation is CASRRPGTYNEQFF.

The chain combines TRBV4-3 with TRBJ1-1; 7 bases fit TRBD1. The CDR3 contains 14 residues. V lost 4 bases to trimming and J lost 0 bases; unmatched junction nucleotides: 2. CDR1 LGHNA and CDR2 YSLEER come from the germline V gene. The CDR3: CASSPGQLNTEAFF. The CDR3 nucleotides are TGCGCCAGCAGCCCGGGACAGCTGAACACTGAAGCTTTCTTT.

The rearrangement joins TRBV19 to TRBJ1-1; D is perhaps TRBD1 (5 bases). Between the trimmed V and J ends, which lost 3 bases and 0 bases, there was a span of 14 bases. CDR1 and CDR2 (germline): LNHDA, SQIVND (reference sequence). CDR3 length: 16 residues. CDR3 sequence: CASSIDSLPMNTEAFF. In DNA, the CDR3 is TGTGCCAGTAGTATCGACAGCCTTCCTATGAACACTGAAGCTTTCTTT.

The chain carries TRBV20-1 and TRBJ1-2, with 7 positions matching TRBD1. Germline V CDR1 and CDR2: DFQATT, SNEGSKA (reference sequence). J gave up 4 bases and V 3 bases, and 8 bases lay outside the gene matches. This CDR3 is 14 amino acids long. As DNA, the CDR3 is TGCAGTGCTAGTGAGGGGGCGCTCAGCTATGGCTACACCTTC. Amino acids: CSASEGALSYGYTF.

V and J are TRBV6-5 and TRBJ2-2, with D uncertain. Per the germline V gene, CDR1 is MNHEY and CDR2 is SVGAGI. Trimming cost V 4 bases and J 5 bases, with 8 bases left between them. This CDR3 has 13 residues. The CDR3 nucleotides read TGTGCCAGCAGTTCATCGGGTACCGGGGAGCTGTTTTTT. Amino acids: CASSSSGTGELFF.

This clone was recorded a few times. The chain uses TRBV29-1 and TRBJ1-2; 7 bases fit TRBD1. The V and J ends lost 7 bases and 4 bases, in that order; junction bases with no gene match: 6. Germline V gene data show CDR1 as SQVTM and CDR2 as ANQGSEA. The CDR3 extends over 12 amino acids. As DNA, the CDR3 is TGCAGCGGAGGACAGGAAGCCTATGGCTACACCTTC. Amino acids: CSGGQEAYGYTF.

This chain connects TRBV5-1 to TRBJ2-3; 10 bases fit TRBD2. Germline values: CDR1 SGHRS, CDR2 YFSETQ. The junction had 5 bases not matched to a gene; V was cut back by 4 bases and J by 0 bases. CDR3 length: 16 residues. The CDR3 nucleotides are TGCGCCAGCAGCGCCGGACTAGCGGAGAGCACAGATACGCAGTATTTT. Its protein product is CASSAGLAESTDTQYF.

The gene calls are TRBV7-9 and TRBJ1-3; D is uncertain. V was trimmed by 5 bases and J by 0 bases, leaving 5 bases between them. CDR3 length: 13 residues. Germline lookup yields CDR1 SEHNR and CDR2 FQNEAQ (reference sequence). The CDR3 protein is CASSPVSGNTIYF. The CDR3 region has the DNA TGTGCCAGCAGCCCAGTCTCTGGAAACACCATATATTTT.

This chain links TRBV28 with TRBJ2-1; 7 bases are a match to TRBD1. CDR3 length equals 14 residues. The V gene's germline CDR1 is MDHEN and CDR2 SYDVKM. With V trimmed by 6 bases and J by 1 base, 3 bases remained unmatched. The CDR3 protein is CASSWTGSYNEQFF. The CDR3 region has the DNA TGTGCCAGCAGCTGGACAGGTTCCTACAATGAGCAGTTCTTC.

The chain joins TRBV9 to TRBJ2-2; TRBD1 is a possible D gene (6 bases). Germline-derived CDR1 and CDR2 are SGDLS and YYNGEE. The CDR3 spans 14 residues. Trimming removed 0 bases from V and 8 bases from J, with 11 bases in between. CDR3 in DNA: TGTGCCAGCAGCGTAGGAAGGGGGAGTGGGGAGCTGTTTTTT. Its protein is CASSVGRGSGELFF. Based on the CDR3 plus reference TRBV9 and TRBJ2-2, the full variable domain is DSGVTQTPKHLITATGQRVTLRCSPRSGDLSVYWYQQSLDQGLQFLIQYYNGEERAKGNILERFSAQQFPDLHSELNLSSLELGDSALYFCASSVGRGSGELFFGEGSRLTVL.

The rearrangement uses TRBV20-1 and TRBJ2-5; no clear D gene. Trimming pared 3 bases from V and 3 bases from J, leaving 5 bases between. Germline V gives CDR1 DFQATT, CDR2 SNEGSKA (reference sequence). The CDR3 length is 11 residues. This chain's CDR3 is CSARREETQYF. The CDR3, as DNA: TGCAGTGCTAGGAGAGAAGAGACCCAGTACTTC.

The CDR3 region has the DNA TGTGCCAGCAGCTTAATGGGGCAGGGCTCGGGCGAGCAGTACTTC. Translation gives CASSLMGQGSGEQYF. The V and J genes are TRBV11-2 and TRBJ2-7, with a possible D match to TRBD1 (5 bases). Trimming left V 2 bases short and J 6 bases short, with 17 bases between. The germline CDR1 and CDR2 sequences are SGHAT and FQNNGV. The CDR3 is 15 residues long.

This chain joins TRBV7-2 and TRBJ1-5; maybe TRBD1 (6 bases). CDR1 is SGHTA and CDR2 is FQGNSA in the germline V gene. V lost 7 bases and J 4 bases, leaving 20 bases between the germline ends. This CDR3 comprises 16 residues. The chain's CDR3 is CASTPSPQGRNQPQHF. In DNA, the CDR3 is TGTGCCAGCACCCCGTCCCCACAGGGAAGGAATCAGCCCCAGCATTTT.

The chain uses TRBV10-3 and TRBJ2-1, with 8 bases matching TRBD2. The CDR3 totals 15 residues. The germline V gene has CDR1 ENHRY and CDR2 SYGVKD. Trimming took 6 bases from V and 4 from J; bases not matched to a gene: 8. The CDR3 sequence: CAISVTSEIYNEQFF. DNA of the CDR3: TGTGCCATCAGCGTGACTAGCGAGATTTACAATGAGCAGTTCTTC.

A note on this clone: The same CDR3 is also encoded by other DNA sequences in this sample. The chain is built from TRBV6-2 or TRBV6-3 and TRBJ1-1; D is ambiguous. This CDR3 is built from 13 residues. Trimming stripped 2 bases from V and 4 bases from J, with 8 bases between. Germline loops: CDR1 MNHEY, CDR2 SVGEGT. In DNA, the CDR3 is TGTGCCAGCAGTTACCGCGGCGGCACTGAAGCTTTCTTT. Amino acid sequence: CASSYRGGTEAFF.